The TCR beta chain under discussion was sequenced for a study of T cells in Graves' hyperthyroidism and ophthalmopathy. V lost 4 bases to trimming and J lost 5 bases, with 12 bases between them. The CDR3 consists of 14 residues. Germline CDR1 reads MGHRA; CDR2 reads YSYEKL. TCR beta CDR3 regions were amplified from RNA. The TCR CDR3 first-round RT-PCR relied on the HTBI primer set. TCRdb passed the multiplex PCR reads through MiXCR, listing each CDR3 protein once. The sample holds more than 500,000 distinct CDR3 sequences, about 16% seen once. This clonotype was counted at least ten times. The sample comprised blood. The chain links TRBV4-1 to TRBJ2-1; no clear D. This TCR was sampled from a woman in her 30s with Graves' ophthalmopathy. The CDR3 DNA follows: TGCGCCAGCAGCCTTGTTCAACAGAACAATGAGCAGTTCTTC. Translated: CASSLVQQNNEQFF.